This TCR beta chain is drawn from a study of neurological immune-mediated disorders. Source material was 2 million unsorted PBMCs, stored at -80 °C in RNAlater. This clonotype was seen only a few times. Its antigen is not identified. 5'RACE with 10-nucleotide random UMIs generated the cDNA. A single run covered 15-18 subjects with over 180 million TCR-beta sequences. TCRdb passed the 5' RACE reads through MiXCR, listing each CDR3 protein once. The sample lists 75,000 to 85,000 distinct CDR3 sequences, under 20% seen once, with 15% in the top ten. Germline V gene lookup returns CDR1 ENHRY and CDR2 SYGVKD. V was trimmed by 2 bases and J by 0 bases, leaving 8 bases between them. The CDR3 totals 15 residues. Study results and limitations: TCR clonal expansion peaked in HTLV-1-associated myelopathy patients and was lowest in multiple sclerosis patients.

The rearrangement uses TRBV10-3 and TRBJ2-4; D is unclear. Specimen: PBMCs. The receptor's source is a woman between 40 and 55 years old in good health. CDR3 in amino acids: CAISENVVAKNIQYF. CDR3 bases: TGTGCCATCAGTGAGAACGTCGTAGCCAAAAACATTCAGTACTTC.